Listed here are 16 T cell receptor beta chains from one sample, sequenced in a study of cytomegalovirus exposure and HLA in healthy donors. Use of 60 Vbeta and 13 Jbeta primers characterized the PCR. The table came from immunoSEQ multiplex PCR; TCRdb's copy has only in-frame clones and leaves some out. This sample's table reports about 96,000 clones. Sequenced input: PBMCs. These TCRs come from a woman in her twenties or thirties in good health and CMV-seronegative.

V usage is TRBV5-1 and J usage is TRBJ1-2; TRBD1 matches at 8 bases. V shed 0 bases and J 0 bases; nucleotides not matched to a gene: 1. In germline, CDR1 is SGHRS, CDR2 YFSETQ. This CDR3 has 15 residues. The CDR3 here is CASSLGTGSNYGYTF. The CDR3 coding sequence is TGCGCCAGCAGCTTGGGGACAGGGTCTAACTATGGCTACACCTTC.

The chain links TRBV7-6 to TRBJ1-1; TRBD1 might be the D (5 bases). CDR1 is SGHVS and CDR2 is FNYEAQ in the germline V gene. This CDR3 contains 12 residues. V shed 4 bases and J shed 6 bases, with 9 bases lying between them. CDR3: CASSSPGAEAFF. The CDR3 coding sequence is TGTGCCAGCAGCTCACCGGGGGCTGAAGCTTTCTTT.

The gene calls are TRBV28 and TRBJ1-3; D gene ambiguous. Germline V gene lookup returns CDR1 MDHEN and CDR2 SYDVKM. This CDR3 is 17 amino acids long. V was cut by 2 bases and J by 0 bases, with 14 bases left in between. The CDR3, as DNA: TGTGCCAGCAGTTTAGATTGGAACAGCTTCTCTGGAAACACCATATATTTT. This gives the protein CASSLDWNSFSGNTIYF. Full variable domain (outside the CDR3, taken from reference TRBV28 and TRBJ1-3): DVKVTQSSRYLVKRTGEKVFLECVQDMDHENMFWYRQDPGLGLRLIYFSYDVKMKEKGDIPEGYSVSREKKERFSLILESASTNQTSMYLCASSLDWNSFSGNTIYFGEGSWLTVV.

The chain carries TRBV11-2 and TRBJ2-5; a possible D gene is TRBD2 (5 bases). The CDR3 is 13 amino acids. V dropped 5 bases and J dropped 5 bases, with 12 bases sitting between them. Germline values: CDR1 SGHAT, CDR2 FQNNGV. The CDR3 reads CASSPRGQETQYF. CDR3 DNA: TGTGCCAGCAGCCCCCGGGGTCAGGAGACCCAGTACTTC.

The chain links TRBV7-2 to TRBJ2-3, with 12 bases matching TRBD1. The length of the CDR3 is 16 residues. The junction had 6 bases not matched to a gene; V was cut back by 4 bases and J by 4 bases. Germline CDR1 reads SGHTA; CDR2 reads FQGNSA. In nucleotides, the CDR3 is TGTGCCAGCAGCTCCTTGGGACAGGGGGCCGCAGATACGCAGTATTTT. Translation: CASSSLGQGAADTQYF. Using reference TRBV7-2 and TRBJ2-3 for the parts outside the CDR3, the full variable domain is GAGVSQSPSNKVTEKGKDVELRCDPISGHTALYWYRQSLGQGLEFLIYFQGNSAPDKSGLPSDRFSAERTGGSVSTLTIQRTQQEDSAVYLCASSSLGQGAADTQYFGPGTRLTVL.

This chain joins TRBV7-9 and TRBJ1-3; no reliable D call. This CDR3 is built from 11 residues. Germline V gives CDR1 SEHNR, CDR2 FQNEAQ (reference sequence). The V and J ends lost 4 bases and 4 bases respectively, with 2 bases between them. The CDR3 loop reads CASSSGNTIYF. The CDR3 DNA reads as TGTGCCAGCAGCTCAGGAAACACCATATATTTT.

The J gene is TRBJ2-1, the V gene TRBV7-9, with 8 bases lining up with TRBD2. Germline V gene data show CDR1 as SEHNR and CDR2 as FQNEAQ (reference sequence). V shed 5 bases and J 4 bases; nucleotides not matched to a gene: 13. The CDR3 loop spans 17 amino acids. The CDR3 region is CASSPLGSGTLYNEQFF. In DNA, the CDR3 is TGTGCCAGCAGCCCCCTAGGTAGCGGGACCTTGTACAATGAGCAGTTCTTC.

This chain joins TRBV6-4 and TRBJ2-7; D might be TRBD1 (5 bases). There are 13 residues in the CDR3. Trimming took 0 bases from V and 2 from J, leaving 5 bases between them. Germline assignment: CDR1 MRHNA and CDR2 SNTAGT. DNA for the CDR3: TGTGCCAGCAGTGACTCGGACACCTACGAGCAGTACTTC. Protein sequence: CASSDSDTYEQYF.

The gene calls are TRBV5-1 and TRBJ2-3; possibly TRBD2 for D (6 bases). V shed 0 bases and J shed 4 bases, with 12 bases lying between them. The CDR3 runs to 15 residues. Per the germline V gene, CDR1 is SGHRS and CDR2 is YFSETQ. The CDR3 nucleotides are TGCGCCAGCAGCTTGGCCGGAGGGGTCCCAGATACGCAGTATTTT. Residues: CASSLAGGVPDTQYF.

This chain uses TRBV5-1 with TRBJ1-2, with TRBD1 as a possible D gene (5 bases). The CDR3 has 15 residues. Germline CDR1 is SGHRS and CDR2 is YFSETQ. V lost 4 bases, J lost 5 bases, and 18 bases lay in between. The CDR3 DNA sequence: TGCGCCAGCAGCGGGGGGGGATGGTTTTCATATGGCTACACCTTC. Its translation: CASSGGGWFSYGYTF.

The chain joins TRBV7-8 to TRBJ1-4; the D is unclear. Germline-derived CDR1 and CDR2 are SGHVS and FQNEAQ. Trimming took 4 bases from V and 7 from J, leaving 19 bases between them. The CDR3 runs to 16 residues. CDR3 nucleotide sequence: TGTGCCAGCAGCTATCGACGGAACCGGGGAGGTGAAAAACTGTTTTTT. It specifies CASSYRRNRGGEKLFF.

The V call is TRBV5-1, the J call TRBJ1-4; D is unclear. The CDR3 sequence is 16 residues long. CDR1 is SGHRS, CDR2 YFSETQ, per germline. Trimming left V 0 bases short and J 4 bases short, with 13 bases between. In nucleotides, the CDR3 is TGCGCCAGCAGCTTGGTGTCAACAACTAATAATGAAAAACTGTTTTTT. Amino acids: CASSLVSTTNNEKLFF.

DNA of the CDR3: TGTGCCAGCAGCACCGACAGGGTTGAGGGAGAGACCCAGTACTTC. It specifies CASSTDRVEGETQYF. This chain connects TRBV7-8 to TRBJ2-5; TRBD1 matches at 7 bases. Germline values: CDR1 SGHVS, CDR2 FQNEAQ. V dropped 5 bases and J dropped 4; count of bases not matched to a gene: 10. The CDR3 is 15 amino acids. The variable domain in full, completed from reference TRBV7-8 and TRBJ2-5, reads GAGVSQSPRYKVAKRGQDVALRCDPISGHVSLFWYQQALGQGPEFLTYFQNEAQLDKSGLPSDRFFAERPEGSVSTLKIQRTQQEDSAVYLCASSTDRVEGETQYFGPGTRLLVL.

The chain carries TRBV10-1 and TRBJ2-2; 7 bases are a match to TRBD1. The length of the CDR3 is 15 residues. CDR1 and CDR2 (germline): WNHNN, SYGVQD (reference sequence). Trimming removed 4 bases from V and 6 bases from J; junction bases left unmatched: 8. CDR3 sequence reads: CASSVDDRESGELFF. The CDR3 DNA follows: TGCGCCAGCAGTGTCGATGACAGGGAATCCGGGGAGCTGTTTTTT.

The rearrangement uses TRBV29-1 and TRBJ2-3; possible D gene TRBD2, 5 bases. The ends were cut back, 3 bases at V and 3 bases at J, with 7 bases in the middle. Germline CDR1 is SQVTM and CDR2 is ANQGSEA. The CDR3 extends over 12 amino acids. The CDR3: CSVDEGTDTQYF. DNA of the CDR3: TGCAGCGTTGATGAGGGAACAGATACGCAGTATTTT.

This chain links TRBV18 with TRBJ2-5, with D unresolved. Matching the DNA end better, TRBJ2-7 makes the J call doubtful. The germline gives CDR1 KGHSH, CDR2 LQKENI. This CDR3 is built from 13 residues. The CDR3 DNA sequence: TGTGCCAGCTCACCACCTTTTCTCTACGAGCAGTACTTC. Residues: CASSPPFLYEQYF.